This T cell receptor (beta chain) was sequenced for a study of response to subunit inactivated influenza vaccine. Overall study results and limits: Each seasonal flu vaccination may recruit only limited new T cells, authors suggested.

This clonotype showed up just a few times. Its antigen is unknown. From the RT-PCR reads, TCRdb called clonotypes with MiXCR, one entry per CDR3 protein. The sample includes about 800,000 distinct CDR3 sequences, roughly 20% seen only once; the top ten take about a tenth. The V gene's germline CDR1 is LNHDA and CDR2 SQIVND (reference sequence). V gave up 3 bases and J gave up 0 bases, with 9 bases separating them. CDR3 length: 14 amino acids. The V and J genes are TRBV19 and TRBJ2-7; D is uncertain. Source: PBMCs from blood, taken around 5 days after vaccination. The clonotype comes from a man aged 45-60 years who received an inactivated influenza vaccine. DNA of the CDR3: TGTGCCAGTAGTATGCAGGACCTCTCCTACGAGCAGTACTTC. Protein product: CASSMQDLSYEQYF.